A single TCR beta chain is shown here with its context. Antigen: not known. These data belong to a study of cytomegalovirus exposure and HLA in healthy donors. Study-wide findings and caveats: A previous analysis found most TCR beta V segments productive roughly 87% or roughly 30% of the time. There were a few CMV-associated chains whose specificity for CMV antigens was confirmed in vitro. Common viral pathogens (according to a later analysis) appeared linked to several of the most significant clusters.

The primer mix had 60 Vbeta and 13 Jbeta primers. The repertoire was sequenced with immunoSEQ multiplex PCR; TCRdb's copy has only in-frame clones and lacks some. The repertoire consists of 110,000 to 150,000 clones, with about 80% occurring once and the leading ten covering under 10%. Germline CDR1 is SGHTA and CDR2 is FQGNSA. Trimming took 3 bases from V and 3 from J, leaving 12 bases between them. The CDR3 is 14 residues long. This TCR was recovered from a woman aged 55-69 years in good health and CMV-seropositive. This chain links TRBV7-2 with TRBJ2-7; D may be TRBD2 (8 bases). The specimen was PBMCs. The CDR3 is CASSFGGDSYEQYF. For the CDR3, the DNA is TGTGCCAGCAGCTTCGGGGGGGACAGCTACGAGCAGTACTTC.